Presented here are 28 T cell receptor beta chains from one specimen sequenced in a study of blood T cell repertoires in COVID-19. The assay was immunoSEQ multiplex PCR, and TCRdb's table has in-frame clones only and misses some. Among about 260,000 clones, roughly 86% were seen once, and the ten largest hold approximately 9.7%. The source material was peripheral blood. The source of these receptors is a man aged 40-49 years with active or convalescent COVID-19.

The CDR3 bases are TGTGCCAGCAGCACGGGGACAGGGCCCGGTCAGCCCCAGCATTTT. Translation gives CASSTGTGPGQPQHF. The rearrangement links TRBV5-4 to TRBJ1-5; 9 bases are a match to TRBD1. Trimming at V came to 4 bases and at J to 6 bases, leaving 8 bases not matched to a gene. CDR1 is SGHNT, CDR2 YYREEE, per germline (reference sequence). CDR3 length: 15 amino acids.

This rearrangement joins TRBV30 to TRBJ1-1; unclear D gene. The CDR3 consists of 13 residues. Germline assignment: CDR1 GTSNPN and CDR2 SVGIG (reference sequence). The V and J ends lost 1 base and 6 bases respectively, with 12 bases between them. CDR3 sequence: CAWSDEGAAEAFF. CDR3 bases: TGTGCCTGGAGTGATGAGGGAGCGGCTGAAGCTTTCTTT.

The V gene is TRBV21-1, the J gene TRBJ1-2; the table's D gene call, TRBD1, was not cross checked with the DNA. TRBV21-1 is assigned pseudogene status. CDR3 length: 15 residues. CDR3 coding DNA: TGTGCCAGCAGCAAAGAGGGACAGCCTAACTATGGCTACACCTTC. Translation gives CASSKEGQPNYGYTF.

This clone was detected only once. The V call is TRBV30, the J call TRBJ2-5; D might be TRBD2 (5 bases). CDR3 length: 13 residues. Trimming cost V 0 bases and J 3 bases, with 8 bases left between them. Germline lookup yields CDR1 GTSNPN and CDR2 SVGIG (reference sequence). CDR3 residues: CAWSVQLEETQYF. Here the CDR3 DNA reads TGTGCCTGGAGTGTACAACTAGAAGAGACCCAGTACTTC.

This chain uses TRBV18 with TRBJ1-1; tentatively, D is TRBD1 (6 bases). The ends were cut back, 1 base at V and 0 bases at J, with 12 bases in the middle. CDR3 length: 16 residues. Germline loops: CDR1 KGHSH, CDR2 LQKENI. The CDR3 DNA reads TGTGCCAGCTCACCACGGACAGAGCTGTTGAACACTGAAGCTTTCTTT. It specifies CASSPRTELLNTEAFF.

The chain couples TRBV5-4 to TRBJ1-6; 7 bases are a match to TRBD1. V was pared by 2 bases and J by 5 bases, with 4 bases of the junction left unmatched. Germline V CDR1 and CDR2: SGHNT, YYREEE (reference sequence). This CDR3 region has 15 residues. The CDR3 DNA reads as TGTGCCAGCAGCTTTCCAACAGGGGATAATTCACCCCTCCACTTT. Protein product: CASSFPTGDNSPLHF. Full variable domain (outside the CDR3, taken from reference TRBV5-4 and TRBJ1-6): ETGVTQSPTHLIKTRGQQVTLRCSSQSGHNTVSWYQQALGQGPQFIFQYYREEENGRGNFPPRFSGLQFPNYSSELNVNALELDDSALYLCASSFPTGDNSPLHFGNGTRLTVT.

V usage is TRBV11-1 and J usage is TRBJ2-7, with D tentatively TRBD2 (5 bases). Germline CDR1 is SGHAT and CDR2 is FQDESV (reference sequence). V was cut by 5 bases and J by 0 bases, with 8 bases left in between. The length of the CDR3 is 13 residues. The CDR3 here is CASSTGNSYEQYF. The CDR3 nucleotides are TGTGCCAGCAGCACCGGGAACTCCTACGAGCAGTACTTC.

CDR3 sequence: CATSEGTLNTGELFF. CDR3 sequence (DNA): TGTGCCACCAGTGAGGGCACATTGAACACCGGGGAGCTGTTTTTT. The chain recombines TRBV24-1 with TRBJ2-2; D unclear. The V gene's germline CDR1 is KGHDR and CDR2 SFDVKD. With 4 bases removed from V and 1 base from J, the gap between germline ends came to 9 bases. The CDR3 loop spans 15 amino acids.

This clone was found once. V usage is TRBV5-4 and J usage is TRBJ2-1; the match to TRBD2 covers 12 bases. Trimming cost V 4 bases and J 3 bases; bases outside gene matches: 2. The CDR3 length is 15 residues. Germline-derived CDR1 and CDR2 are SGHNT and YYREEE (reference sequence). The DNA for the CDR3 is TGTGCCAGCAGCCCGACTAGCGGGGGCTACAATGAGCAGTTCTTC. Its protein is CASSPTSGGYNEQFF.

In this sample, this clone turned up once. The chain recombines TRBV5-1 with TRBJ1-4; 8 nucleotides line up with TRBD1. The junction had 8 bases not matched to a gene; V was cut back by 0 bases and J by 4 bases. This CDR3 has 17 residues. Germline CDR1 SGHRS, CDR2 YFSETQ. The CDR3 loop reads CASSLEVTGAFNEKLFF. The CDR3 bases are TGCGCCAGCAGCTTGGAGGTGACAGGGGCCTTTAATGAAAAACTGTTTTTT.

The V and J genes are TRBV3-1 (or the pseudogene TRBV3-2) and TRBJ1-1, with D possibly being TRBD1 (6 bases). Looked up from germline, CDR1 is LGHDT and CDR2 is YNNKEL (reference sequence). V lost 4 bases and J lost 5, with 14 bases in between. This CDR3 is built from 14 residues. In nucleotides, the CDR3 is TGTGCCAGCAGCCCACTACAGGGAGAAACTGAAGCTTTCTTT. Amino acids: CASSPLQGETEAFF.

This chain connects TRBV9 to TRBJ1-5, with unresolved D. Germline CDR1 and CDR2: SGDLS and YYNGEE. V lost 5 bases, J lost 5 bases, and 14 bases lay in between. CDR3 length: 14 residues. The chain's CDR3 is CASSFGSRDQPQHF. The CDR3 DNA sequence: TGTGCCAGCAGTTTTGGTTCCCGAGATCAGCCCCAGCATTTT.

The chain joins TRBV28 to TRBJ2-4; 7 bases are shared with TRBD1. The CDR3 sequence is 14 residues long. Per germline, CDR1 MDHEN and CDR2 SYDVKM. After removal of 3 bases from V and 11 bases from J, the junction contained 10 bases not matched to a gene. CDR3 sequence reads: CASSLSSGQGVQYF. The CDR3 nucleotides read TGTGCCAGCAGTTTGAGTAGTGGGCAGGGGGTTCAGTACTTC.

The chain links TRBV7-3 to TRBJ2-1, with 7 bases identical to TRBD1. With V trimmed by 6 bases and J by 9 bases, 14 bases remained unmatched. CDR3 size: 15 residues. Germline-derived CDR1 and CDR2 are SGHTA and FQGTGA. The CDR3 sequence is CASSKTGPKAGEQFF. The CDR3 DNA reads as TGTGCCAGCAGTAAGACAGGGCCTAAGGCCGGTGAGCAGTTCTTC. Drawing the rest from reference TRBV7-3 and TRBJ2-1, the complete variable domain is GAGVSQTPSNKVTEKGKYVELRCDPISGHTALYWYRQSLGQGPEFLIYFQGTGAADDSGLPNDRFFAVRPEGSVSTLKIQRTERGDSAVYLCASSKTGPKAGEQFFGPGTRLTVL.

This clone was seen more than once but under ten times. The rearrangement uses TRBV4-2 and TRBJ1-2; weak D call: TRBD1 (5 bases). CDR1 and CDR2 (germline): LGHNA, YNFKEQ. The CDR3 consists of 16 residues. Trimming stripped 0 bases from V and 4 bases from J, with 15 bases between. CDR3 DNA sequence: TGTGCCAGCAGCCAAGAGAGACAGCTAGTATCCTATGGCTACACCTTC. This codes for CASSQERQLVSYGYTF.

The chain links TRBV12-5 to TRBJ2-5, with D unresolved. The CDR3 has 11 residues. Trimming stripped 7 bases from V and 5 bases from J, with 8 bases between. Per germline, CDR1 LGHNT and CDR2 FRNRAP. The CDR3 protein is CASDFRETQYF. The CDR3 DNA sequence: TGTGCTAGTGACTTCCGGGAGACCCAGTACTTC.

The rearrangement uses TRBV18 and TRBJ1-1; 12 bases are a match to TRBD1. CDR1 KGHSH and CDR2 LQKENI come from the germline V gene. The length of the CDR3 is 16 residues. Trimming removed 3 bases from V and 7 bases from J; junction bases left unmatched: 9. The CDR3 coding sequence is TGTGCCAGCTCACCGGGACAGGGGGCGCGAGTGGGTGAAGCTTTCTTT. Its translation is CASSPGQGARVGEAFF.

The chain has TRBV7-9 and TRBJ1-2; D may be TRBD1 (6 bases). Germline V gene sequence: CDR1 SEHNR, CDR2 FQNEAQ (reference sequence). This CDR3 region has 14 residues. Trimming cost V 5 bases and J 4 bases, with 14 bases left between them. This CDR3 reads CASSRTASVYGYTF. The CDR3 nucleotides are TGTGCCAGCAGCCGGACAGCCAGTGTCTATGGCTACACCTTC. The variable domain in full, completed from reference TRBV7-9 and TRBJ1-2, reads DTGVSQNPRHKITKRGQNVTFRCDPISEHNRLYWYRQTLGQGPEFLTYFQNEAQLEKSRLLSDRFSAERPKGSFSTLEIQRTEQGDSAMYLCASSRTASVYGYTFGSGTRLTVV.

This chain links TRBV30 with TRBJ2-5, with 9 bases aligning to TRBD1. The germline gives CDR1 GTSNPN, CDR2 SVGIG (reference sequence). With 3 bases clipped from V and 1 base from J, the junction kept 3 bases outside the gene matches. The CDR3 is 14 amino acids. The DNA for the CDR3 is TGTGCCTGGAGGACAGGGGGAGGCCAAGAGACCCAGTACTTC. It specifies CAWRTGGGQETQYF. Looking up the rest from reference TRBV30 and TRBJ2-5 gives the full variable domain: SQTIHQWPATLVQPVGSPLSLECTVEGTSNPNLYWYRQAAGRGLQLLFYSVGIGQISSEVPQNLSASRPQDRQFILSSKKLLLSDSGFYLCAWRTGGGQETQYFGPGTRLLVL.

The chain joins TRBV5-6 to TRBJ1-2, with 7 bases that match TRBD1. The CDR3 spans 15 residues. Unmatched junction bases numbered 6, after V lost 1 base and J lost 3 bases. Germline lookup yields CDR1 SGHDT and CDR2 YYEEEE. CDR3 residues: CASSLSRGRDYGYTF. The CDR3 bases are TGTGCCAGCAGCTTGTCGAGGGGGCGAGACTATGGCTACACCTTC.

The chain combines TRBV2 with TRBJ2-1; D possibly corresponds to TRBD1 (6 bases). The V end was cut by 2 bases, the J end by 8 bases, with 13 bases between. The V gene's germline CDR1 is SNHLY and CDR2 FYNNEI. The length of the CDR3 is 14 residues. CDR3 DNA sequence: TGTGCCAGCAGTGAATCGGGGCCAGGGGATGAGCAGTTCTTC. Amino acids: CASSESGPGDEQFF.

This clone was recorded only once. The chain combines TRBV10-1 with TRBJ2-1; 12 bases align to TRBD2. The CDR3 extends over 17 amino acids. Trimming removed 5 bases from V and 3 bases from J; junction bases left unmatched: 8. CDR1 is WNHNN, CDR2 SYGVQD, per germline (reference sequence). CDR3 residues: CASSHLPLAGGYNEQFF. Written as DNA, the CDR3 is TGCGCCAGCAGTCACCTGCCACTAGCGGGGGGCTACAATGAGCAGTTCTTC.

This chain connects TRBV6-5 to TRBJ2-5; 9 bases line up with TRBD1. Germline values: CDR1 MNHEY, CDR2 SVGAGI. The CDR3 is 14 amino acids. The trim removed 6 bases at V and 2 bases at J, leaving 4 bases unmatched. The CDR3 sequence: CASSLTGGQETQYF. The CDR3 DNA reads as TGTGCCAGCAGCCTGACAGGGGGGCAAGAGACCCAGTACTTC.

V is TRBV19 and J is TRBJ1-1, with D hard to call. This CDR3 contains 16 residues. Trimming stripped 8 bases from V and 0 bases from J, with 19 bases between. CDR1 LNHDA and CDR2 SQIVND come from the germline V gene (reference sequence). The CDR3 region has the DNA TGTGCCAGTCCCCACTTCATAGACATGTTGAACACTGAAGCTTTCTTT. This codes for CASPHFIDMLNTEAFF.

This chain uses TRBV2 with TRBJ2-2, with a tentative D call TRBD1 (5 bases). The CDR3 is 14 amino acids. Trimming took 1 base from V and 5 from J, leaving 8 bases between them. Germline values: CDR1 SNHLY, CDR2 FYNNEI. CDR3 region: CASSEGQLTGELFF. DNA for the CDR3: TGTGCCAGCAGTGAAGGACAGTTGACCGGGGAGCTGTTTTTT.

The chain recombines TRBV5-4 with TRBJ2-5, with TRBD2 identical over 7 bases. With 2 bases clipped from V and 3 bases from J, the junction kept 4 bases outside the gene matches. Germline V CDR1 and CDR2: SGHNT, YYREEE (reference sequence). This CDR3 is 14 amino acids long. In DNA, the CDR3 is TGTGCCAGCAGCTTTCGGGACTACAAAGAGACCCAGTACTTC. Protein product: CASSFRDYKETQYF.

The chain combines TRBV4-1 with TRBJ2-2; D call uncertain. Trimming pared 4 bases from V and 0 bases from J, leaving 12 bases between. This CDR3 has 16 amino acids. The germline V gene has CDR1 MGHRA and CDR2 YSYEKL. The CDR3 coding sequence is TGCGCCAGCAGCCTGCCAGATTTCGCGAACACCGGGGAGCTGTTTTTT. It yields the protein CASSLPDFANTGELFF.

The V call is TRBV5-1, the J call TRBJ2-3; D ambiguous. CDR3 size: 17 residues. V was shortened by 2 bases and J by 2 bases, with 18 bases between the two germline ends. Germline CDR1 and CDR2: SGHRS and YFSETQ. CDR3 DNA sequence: TGCGCCAGCAGCTTTAACCCAGTAACCCAGAACACAGATACGCAGTATTTT. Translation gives CASSFNPVTQNTDTQYF.